This T cell receptor (beta chain) came from a study of early T cells in non-severe SARS-CoV-2 infection. Study-level information: Sequencing was performed on bulk RNA from unsorted whole blood, leaving chains unpaired.

The junction had 3 bases not matched to a gene; V was cut back by 0 bases and J by 2 bases. This CDR3 spans 15 amino acids. Germline V gives CDR1 SGHTA, CDR2 FQGNSA. Individual cDNA molecules received unique molecular identifiers during library preparation. TCRdb re-called the 5' RACE reads through MiXCR, storing one row per CDR3 protein. The sample contains 65,000 to 85,000 distinct CDR3 sequences, 15% to 18% of which appear only once. This clonotype has a handful of counts. Sequencing used whole blood. This TCR was sampled from an adult who was a healthcare worker with PCR-confirmed SARS-CoV-2 infection or an uninfected control (not recorded which). This chain connects TRBV7-2 to TRBJ2-7; 8 nucleotides agree with TRBD2. CDR3 sequence (DNA): TGTGCCAGCAGCTTAGCTTCAGCGGGGGCCTACGAGCAGTACTTC. It encodes CASSLASAGAYEQYF.